This T cell receptor beta chain originates from a study of T cell changes during pregnancy in multiple sclerosis. In its sample, this clone was seen a few times. Germline V lookup: CDR1 SQVTM, CDR2 ANQGSEA. There are 16 residues in the CDR3. The V end lost 2 bases, the J end lost 5 bases, and 21 bases lay between the germline ends. This table comes from immunoSEQ multiplex PCR, and its TCRdb copy is limited to in-frame clones, with some not included. This table holds approximately 90,000 clones, approximately 92% found once. The TCR comes from a female donor with multiple sclerosis, enrolled in a pregnancy study. The chain has TRBV29-1 and TRBJ1-2; D not certain. Sequenced material: peripheral blood, taken after pregnancy. The CDR3 DNA follows: TGCAGCGTTGAACCGGGGTTCGGCCATAAGGAATATGGCTACACCTTC. Encoded protein: CSVEPGFGHKEYGYTF.